This TCR beta chain emerged from a study of cytomegalovirus exposure and HLA in healthy donors. Whole-study results and caveats: For cytomegalovirus status, the classifier reportedly gave diagnoses with high specificity and sensitivity.

Produced via immunoSEQ multiplex PCR; TCRdb's table is partial and in-frame only. Of 60,000 or so clones listed, about 90% are singletons. Trimming removed 1 base from V and 6 bases from J, with 14 bases in between. The length of the CDR3 is 15 residues. Germline-derived CDR1 and CDR2 are SGHDT and YYEEEE. A word on this clone: Its antigen remains unidentified.

The sequence was obtained from a woman younger than 30 in good health and CMV-seronegative. The chain recombines TRBV5-6 with TRBJ1-5; no definite D call. Material: PBMCs. In DNA form, the CDR3 reads TGTGCCAGCAGCTTGTGGCGGGGTGCGGGTCAGCCCCAGCATTTT. It specifies CASSLWRGAGQPQHF.